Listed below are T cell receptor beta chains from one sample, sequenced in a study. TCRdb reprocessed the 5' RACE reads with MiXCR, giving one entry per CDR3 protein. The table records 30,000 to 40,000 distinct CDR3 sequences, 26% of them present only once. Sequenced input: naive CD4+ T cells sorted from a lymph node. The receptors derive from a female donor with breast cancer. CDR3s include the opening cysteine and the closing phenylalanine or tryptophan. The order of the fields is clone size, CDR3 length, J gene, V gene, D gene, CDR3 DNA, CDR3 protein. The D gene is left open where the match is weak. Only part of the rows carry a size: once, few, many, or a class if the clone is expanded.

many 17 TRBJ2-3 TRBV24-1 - TGTGCCACCAGTGATCGACGGGACGGATCGAGCACAGATACGCAGTATTTT CATSDRRDGSSTDTQYF
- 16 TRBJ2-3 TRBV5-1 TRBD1 TGCGCCAGCAGCAAACAGGGGGCGCTCAGCACAGATACGCAGTATTTT CASSKQGALSTDTQYF
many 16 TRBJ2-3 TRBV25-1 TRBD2 TGTGCCAGCAGTGAGGGACTAGCGGGATACACAGATACGCAGTATTTT CASSEGLAGYTDTQYF
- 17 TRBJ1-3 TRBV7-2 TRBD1 TGTGCCAGCAGCTTCCAACAGGGGGCCTACTCTGGAAACACCATATATTTT CASSFQQGAYSGNTIYF
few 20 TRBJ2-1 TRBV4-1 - TGCGCCAGCAGCCAAGAGTATTCTGACACCCGCTTGAGCTCCTACAATGAGCAGTTCTTC CASSQEYSDTRLSSYNEQFF
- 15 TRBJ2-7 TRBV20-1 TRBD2 TGCAGTGCTAGGGATTGGACTAGCGAGACCTACGAGCAGTACTTC CSARDWTSETYEQYF
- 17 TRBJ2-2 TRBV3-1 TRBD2 TGTGCCAGCAGCCAAGATCTGGGACTAGTTTTCGGCGGGGAGCTGTTTTTT CASSQDLGLVFGGELFF
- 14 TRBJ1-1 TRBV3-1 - TGTGCCAGCAGCTTCCGACAGCAGAACACTGAAGCTTTCTTT CASSFRQQNTEAFF
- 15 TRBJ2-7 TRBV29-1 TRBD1 TGCAGCGTTGAAGGGGGACAGGGGGCCCCCTACGAGCAGTACTTC CSVEGGQGAPYEQYF
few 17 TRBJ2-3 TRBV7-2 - TGTGCCAGCAGCTCTCCCCTTGGCGGGAAGGGGGCAAGTACGCAGTATTTT CASSSPLGGKGASTQYF